These 14 T cell receptor beta chains share one sample of origin, sequenced in a study of T cell responses to AZD1222 COVID-19 vaccine. Sequencing used immunoSEQ multiplex PCR; TCRdb keeps in-frame clones, though not all of them. The sample lists 80,000 or so clones; around four fifths were seen once. The sample here was peripheral blood, taken on day 0 of AZD1222 vaccination. The receptor set was obtained from an adult in good health.

V is TRBV19 and J is TRBJ1-3, with TRBD1 matching 8 bases. Unmatched junction bases numbered 7, after V lost 5 bases and J lost 1 base. Looked up from germline, CDR1 is LNHDA and CDR2 is SQIVND (reference sequence). The CDR3 loop spans 16 amino acids. The CDR3 bases are TGTGCCAGTAGTGTCATACAGGGGGGATCTGGAAACACCATATATTTT. Protein sequence: CASSVIQGGSGNTIYF.

The chain combines TRBV7-8 with TRBJ1-1; D is perhaps TRBD1 (6 bases). The CDR3 covers 16 residues. Germline V gene lookup returns CDR1 SGHVS and CDR2 FQNEAQ. The V and J ends lost 1 base and 1 base respectively, with 13 bases between them. CDR3 loop: CASSLDTGLGNTEAFF. DNA of the CDR3: TGTGCCAGCAGCTTAGACACAGGGCTGGGGAACACTGAAGCTTTCTTT.

J is TRBJ1-6 and V is TRBV5-4; the D is unclear. V dropped 4 bases and J dropped 3 bases, with 5 bases sitting between them. Germline V CDR1 and CDR2: SGHNT, YYREEE (reference sequence). This CDR3 comprises 13 residues. The CDR3 loop is CASSTDYNSPLHF. The CDR3 region has the DNA TGTGCCAGCAGCACAGACTATAATTCACCCCTCCACTTT.

The rearrangement joins TRBV27 to TRBJ2-7; no clear D gene. Germline V gene sequence: CDR1 MNHEY, CDR2 SMNVEV (reference sequence). This CDR3 has 10 residues. Trimming cost V 8 bases and J 2 bases, with 4 bases left between them. Here the CDR3 DNA reads TGTGCCAGCTCCCCCTACGAGCAGTACTTC. Translated: CASSPYEQYF.

This chain connects TRBV6-5 to TRBJ2-7; D is undetermined. The germline V and J ends were trimmed by 7 bases and 4 bases, with 17 bases remaining between them. CDR1 is MNHEY and CDR2 is SVGAGI in the germline V gene. The CDR3 sequence is 14 residues long. The CDR3 bases are TGTGCCAGCATTTTCGCGAGAGAGCGTTACGAGCAGTACTTC. Encoded protein: CASIFARERYEQYF.

The genes are TRBV4-3 and TRBJ2-1; 9 nucleotides align to TRBD2. CDR1 and CDR2 (germline): LGHNA, YSLEER. The J segment lost 1 base and the V segment lost 1 base, leaving 11 bases of the junction unmatched. CDR3 length: 19 amino acids. CDR3 nucleotide sequence: TGCGCCAGCAGCCAAGGTCGGCCAGCGGGAGGAGGTTCCTACAATGAGCAGTTCTTC. It is translated as CASSQGRPAGGGSYNEQFF.

The CDR3 coding sequence is TGCGCCAGCAGTGAGAACCGGGCCCTCCAGAAACAAGAGACCCAGTACTTC. It specifies CASSENRALQKQETQYF. The chain couples TRBV10-1 to TRBJ2-5; D is ambiguous. The germline V gene has CDR1 WNHNN and CDR2 SYGVQD (reference sequence). V was shortened by 2 bases and J by 2 bases, with 18 bases between the two germline ends. The CDR3 runs to 17 residues.

The chain recombines TRBV11-2 with TRBJ2-1; D might be TRBD2 (6 bases). This CDR3 region has 16 residues. The ends were cut back, 2 bases at V and 8 bases at J, with 19 bases in the middle. CDR1 and CDR2 (germline): SGHAT, FQNNGV. CDR3 region: CASSLMSAGPLDEQFF. In nucleotides, the CDR3 is TGTGCCAGCAGCTTAATGTCGGCGGGACCCTTGGATGAGCAGTTCTTC. The full variable domain, rest sourced from reference TRBV11-2 and TRBJ2-1, is EAGVAQSPRYKIIEKRQSVAFWCNPISGHATLYWYQQILGQGPKLLIQFQNNGVVDDSQLPKDRFSAERLKGVDSTLKIQPAKLEDSAVYLCASSLMSAGPLDEQFFGPGTRLTVL.

The rearrangement uses TRBV2 and TRBJ2-1; the match to TRBD1 covers 7 bases. With 5 bases clipped from V and 8 bases from J, the junction kept 6 bases outside the gene matches. CDR3 length: 13 amino acids. The germline gives CDR1 SNHLY, CDR2 FYNNEI. CDR3 sequence reads: CASSRDSNDEQFF. The CDR3 nucleotides are TGTGCCAGCAGTCGGGACAGTAACGATGAGCAGTTCTTC.

This sequence joins TRBV9 and TRBJ1-1, with D uncertain. Germline V CDR1 and CDR2: SGDLS, YYNGEE. V was cut by 4 bases and J by 2 bases, with 9 bases left in between. This CDR3 contains 13 residues. CDR3 sequence reads: CASSPGSNTEAFF. The CDR3 region has the DNA TGTGCCAGCAGCCCTGGGTCTAACACTGAAGCTTTCTTT.

The V call is TRBV6-4, the J call TRBJ1-1, with 8 bases identical to TRBD1. J was trimmed by 10 bases and V by 6 bases; bases with no gene match: 13. Germline V gene sequence: CDR1 MRHNA, CDR2 SNTAGT. CDR3 length: 14 residues. As DNA, the CDR3 is TGTGCCAGCAGGCCCGAGGACAGGGCAAGCGGAGCTTTCTTT. The encoded protein is CASRPEDRASGAFF.

V is TRBV7-2 and J is TRBJ1-2; D is unresolved. Trimming pared 1 base from V and 1 base from J, leaving 10 bases between. Germline CDR1 reads SGHTA; CDR2 reads FQGNSA. This CDR3 region has 15 residues. CDR3 sequence (DNA): TGTGCCAGCAGCTTAGGTCGGATTAATAACTATGGCTACACCTTC. The encoded protein is CASSLGRINNYGYTF.

This chain uses TRBV5-1 with TRBJ2-5, with D possibly matching TRBD2 (5 bases). The CDR3 extends over 17 amino acids. The germline V gene has CDR1 SGHRS and CDR2 YFSETQ. The ends were cut back, 0 bases at V and 0 bases at J, with 15 bases in the middle. In DNA, the CDR3 is TGCGCCAGCAGCTTGGCCGAGGCGCGGGCAGACCAAGAGACCCAGTACTTC. It encodes CASSLAEARADQETQYF. Full variable domain (missing parts from reference TRBV5-1 and TRBJ2-5): KAGVTQTPRYLIKTRGQQVTLSCSPISGHRSVSWYQQTPGQGLQFLFEYFSETQRNKGNFPGRFSGRQFSNSRSEMNVSTLELGDSALYLCASSLAEARADQETQYFGPGTRLLVL.

The chain couples TRBV4-3 to TRBJ2-4; D may correspond to TRBD1 or TRBD2 (5 bases each). The length of the CDR3 is 15 residues. The V end lost 4 bases, the J end lost 8 bases, and 18 bases lay between the germline ends. Germline CDR1 LGHNA, CDR2 YSLEER. In DNA, the CDR3 is TGCGCCAGCAGCCTAGAGTATGGGGGTAGGGACATTCAGTACTTC. This encodes CASSLEYGGRDIQYF.